This entry is about one TCR beta chain. Its specificity is not known. The CDR3 covers 17 residues. V was clipped by 1 base and J by 0 bases; unmatched bases: 8. Per the germline V gene, CDR1 is LNHNV and CDR2 is YYDKDF (reference sequence). The treatment was: roughly 10-day PBMC culture with coronavirus spike peptide pools or control peptides (ViraFEST assay). The data stem from a study of vaccination and CD4 T cells after COVID-19. The Oncomine TCR Beta short-read assay sequenced DNA from cultured CD4+ T cells. TCRdb called the PCR reads again in MiXCR, with one record for every CDR3 protein. In the table there are fewer than 15,000 distinct CDR3 sequences, less than 45% of which are singletons.

The receptor was derived from a human donor who had recovered from COVID-19. The V and J genes are TRBV15 and TRBJ1-1; 7 nucleotides align to TRBD1. Sequenced input: CD4+ T cells from blood, cultured in vitro. The DNA of the CDR3 is TGTGCCACCAGCAGAGGTGGATACAGGGGCCTGAACACTGAAGCTTTCTTT. Its translation: CATSRGGYRGLNTEAFF. Based on the CDR3 plus reference TRBV15 and TRBJ1-1, the full variable domain is DAMVIQNPRYQVTQFGKPVTLSCSQTLNHNVMYWYQQKSSQAPKLLFHYYDKDFNNEADTPDNFQSRRPNTSFCFLDIRSPGLGDTAMYLCATSRGGYRGLNTEAFFGQGTRLTVV.